Detailed here is one T cell receptor beta chain. The target antigen is unknown. They ran version v3.0 of the immunoSEQ assay at survey level. Measured with immunoSEQ multiplex PCR; TCRdb has only the in-frame clones, and not every one. The sample carries some 15,000 clones, around 84% recorded once. The sample comes from a study of long-term antiretroviral therapy in people with HIV. Study outcomes and limitations: Diversity increased after ART yet remained lower than in transplant donor controls.

V was pared by 5 bases and J by 3 bases, with 10 bases of the junction left unmatched. The CDR3 covers 15 residues. Germline V lookup: CDR1 SGHTA, CDR2 FQGNSA. This clonotype was obtained from a man aged 25-40 years with HIV. The material sequenced was unsorted PBMCs, taken 0.4 years after starting antiretroviral therapy. The chain links TRBV7-2 to TRBJ2-7; 7 positions agree with TRBD2. The CDR3 loop is CASSPSAGVSYEQYF. In DNA, the CDR3 is TGTGCCAGCAGCCCTAGCGCGGGGGTCAGCTACGAGCAGTACTTC.